This is a list of T cell receptor beta chains from one sample in a study of brain T cells in children with intractable seizures. Using immunoSEQ multiplex PCR, the repertoire was profiled, and TCRdb retains in-frame clones only, with some absent. Of some 41,000 clones in the sample, around 90% were seen once. This material consisted of peripheral blood, taken at surgery. The source of these receptors is a girl aged 2-10 years with tuberous sclerosis and intractable seizures. Each CDR3 is given with its conserved first and last residue. A D gene is named only where the DNA matches it firmly. The size of a clone is reported for some rows only, either as once, few or many, or as a class for expanded clones.

d_call | clone_size | j_call | v_call | cdr3_nt | cdr3_aa
TRBD2 | - | TRBJ2-1 | TRBV2 | TGTGCCAGCAGTGAAGCGACTAGCGGGGGGGTTGGGTTCTTC | CASSEATSGGVGFF
TRBD2 | - | TRBJ2-1 | TRBV5-4 | TGTGCCAGCAGCGACCAGCGGGGGAAGAATGAGCAGTTCTTC | CASSDQRGKNEQFF
- | medium-sized | TRBJ1-2 | TRBV2 | TGTGCCAGCAGGCCGGGTGTAGGGGTGATTAACTATGGCTACACCTTC | CASRPGVGVINYGYTF
- | - | TRBJ1-6 | TRBV6-5 | TGTGCCAGCAGTTACGAGACCGGTTCACCCCTCCACTTT | CASSYETGSPLHF
- | - | TRBJ1-1 | TRBV30 | TGTGCCTGGGAGAGGACAGTATCGAACACTGAAGCTTTCTTT | CAWERTVSNTEAFF
- | - | TRBJ1-1 | TRBV5-6 | TGTGCCAGCAGCCCAGGGGATACTGAAGCTTTCTTT | CASSPGDTEAFF
TRBD2 | - | TRBJ2-3 | TRBV14 | TGTGCCAGCAGCCAAGTCTTCCCGGGACTAGTACCTCGGCAGTATTTT | CASSQVFPGLVPRQYF
- | - | TRBJ1-2 | TRBV24-1 | TGTGCCACCAGTGATTTTGGACAGAACTATGGCTACACCTTC | CATSDFGQNYGYTF
TRBD1 | - | TRBJ1-5 | TRBV20-1 | TGCAGTGCTAGTCGTACAGGGGATTCCCCTTATAGCAATCAGCCCCAGCATTTT | CSASRTGDSPYSNQPQHF
- | - | TRBJ1-2 | TRBV7-6 | TGTGCCAGCAGCCAGAGGAGCGGCTATGGCTACACCTTC | CASSQRSGYGYTF
- | few | TRBJ1-5 | TRBV6-5 | TGTGCCAGCGTTGGCAGAGGTAGCAATCAGCCCCAGCATTTT | CASVGRGSNQPQHF
TRBD1 | - | TRBJ2-7 | TRBV28 | TGTGCCAGCAGTGTCCGGGACAGGGGATCCTACGAGCAGTACTTC | CASSVRDRGSYEQYF
- | - | TRBJ2-4 | TRBV2 | TGTGCCAGCGGGAGGGGGAGCAAAAACATTCAGTACTTC | CASGRGSKNIQYF
- | - | TRBJ2-5 | TRBV5-5 | TGTGCCAGCAGCTCCTTTTTTTACGAAGCCCTTGAAGAGACCCAGTACTTC | CASSSFFYEALEETQYF
- | once | TRBJ2-4 | TRBV30 | TGTGCCTGGAGTGTACGGGGAACCCCTGTGGTTGCCAAAAACATTCAGTACTTC | CAWSVRGTPVVAKNIQYF
- | - | TRBJ2-7 | TRBV4-1 | TGCGCCAGCAGCCAAGAATTGGACAGATTCTACGAGCAGTACTTC | CASSQELDRFYEQYF
TRBD2 | few | TRBJ2-3 | TRBV6-4 | TGTGCCAGCAGTGAATCCGGGGGGGCTTCAGATACGCAGTATTTT | CASSESGGASDTQYF
TRBD1 | - | TRBJ2-1 | TRBV5-1 | TGCGCCAGCACCCACAGGGGCAATGAGCAGTTCTTC | CASTHRGNEQFF
- | - | TRBJ1-4 | TRBV5-1 | TGCGCCAGCAGCTTGGTCTCGGGGGGTGAAAAACTGTTTTTT | CASSLVSGGEKLFF
TRBD2 | - | TRBJ2-1 | TRBV7-3 | TGTGCCAGCAGCACGACTAGCGGGGGGGAGCAGTTCTTC | CASSTTSGGEQFF
TRBD2 | - | TRBJ2-1 | TRBV4-2 | TGTGCCAGCAGCCAAGATTCGGGGGGCTACAATGAGCAGTTCTTC | CASSQDSGGYNEQFF
- | few | TRBJ1-1 | TRBV11-3 | TGTGCCAGCAGCCCCAGTTTTCAGGCTGAAGCTTTCTTT | CASSPSFQAEAFF
- | - | TRBJ1-2 | TRBV3-1/TRBV3-2 | TGTGCCAGCAGCCAAGATAGCGGGGATTTGTCCTATGGCTACACCTTC | CASSQDSGDLSYGYTF
TRBD2 | - | TRBJ2-3 | TRBV14 | TGTGCCAGCAGCCCCCGGAAAGCGGGGGGGCGAAGAGATACGCAGTATTTT | CASSPRKAGGRRDTQYF
- | - | TRBJ1-1 | TRBV9 | TGTGCCAGCAGCGCGGATGGTGGGGTCGCTTTCTTT | CASSADGGVAFF
- | - | TRBJ2-1 | TRBV24-1 | TGTGCCACCAGTGATACAGGACAATACAATGAGCAGTTCTTC | CATSDTGQYNEQFF
TRBD2 | - | TRBJ2-5 | TRBV27 | TGTGCCAGCAGTCCCTGGCTAGCGGGACGGTCGACCCAGTACTTC | CASSPWLAGRSTQYF
TRBD2 | once | TRBJ2-2 | TRBV11-2 | TGTGCCAGCGCCTGGCTAGCGGTAAACACCGGGGAGCTGTTTTTT | CASAWLAVNTGELFF
- | - | TRBJ2-1 | TRBV19 | TGTGCCAGTAGTCCAGGCCCGGGTAGGGACTTTTTTCGCCCCTACAATGAGCAGTTCTTC | CASSPGPGRDFFRPYNEQFF
- | - | TRBJ1-5 | TRBV5-8 | TGTGCCAGCAGGGATGAGGGGGGAGGTCAGCCCCAGCATTTT | CASRDEGGGQPQHF
- | - | TRBJ2-2 | TRBV5-1 | TGCGCCAGCAGCTCGAACCGGGACGCGGAGCTGTTTTTT | CASSSNRDAELFF
TRBD1 | once | TRBJ2-3 | TRBV27 | TGTGCCAGCAGTTCGGGACAGCCAAATACGCAGTATTTT | CASSSGQPNTQYF
- | once | TRBJ1-6 | TRBV5-1 | TGCGCCAGCAGCTTAGGAATCTCTTCGCCCCTCCACTTT | CASSLGISSPLHF
- | - | TRBJ2-3 | TRBV7-2 | TGTGCCAGCAGTCGGGACTTCACAGATACGCAGTATTTT | CASSRDFTDTQYF
- | - | TRBJ2-1 | TRBV24-1 | TGTGCCACCAGTGACGGGGACAATGAGCAGTTCTTC | CATSDGDNEQFF
- | - | TRBJ2-2 | TRBV6-5 | TGTGTCACACAAGGGGATAAAGGAACCGGGGAGCTGTTTTTT | CVTQGDKGTGELFF
TRBD2 | - | TRBJ2-5 | TRBV18 | TGTGCCAGCTCACCGGGACTAGAAGAGACCCAGTACTTC | CASSPGLEETQYF
- | - | TRBJ1-1 | TRBV7-9 | TGTGCCAGCAGCCCACCACAGGGTCATGGCACTGAAGCTTTCTTT | CASSPPQGHGTEAFF
- | - | TRBJ2-3 | TRBV24-1 | TGTGCCACCAGTGACCCTAATGTGGGTCCTCGAGCAGATACGCAGTATTTT | CATSDPNVGPRADTQYF
TRBD1 | - | TRBJ1-1 | TRBV27 | TGTGCCAGCAGTTCGGTGACAGGGAGGGCTGAAGCTTTCTTT | CASSSVTGRAEAFF
- | - | TRBJ1-2 | TRBV4-2 | TGTGCCAGCAGCCAAGAAGGAACACGATCCTATGGCTACACCTTC | CASSQEGTRSYGYTF
- | once | TRBJ1-4 | TRBV5-1 | TGCGCCAGCAGCTTGTATTCAGGGGTCGGGGAAAAACTGTTTTTT | CASSLYSGVGEKLFF
- | - | TRBJ2-4 | TRBV15 | TGTGCCACCAGCAGAGATCGGGCAGCCAAAAACATTCAGTACTTC | CATSRDRAAKNIQYF
TRBD1 | once | TRBJ1-5 | TRBV10-2 | TGCGCCAGCAGTGGGGAGAGACAGGGCGGAAATCAGCCCCAGCATTTT | CASSGERQGGNQPQHF
TRBD2 | - | TRBJ2-5 | TRBV5-1 | TGCGCCAGCAGCGACGGGACTAGCGGGGTAGAGACCCAGTACTTC | CASSDGTSGVETQYF
TRBD2 | - | TRBJ2-4 | TRBV9 | TGTGCCAGCAGCCCGGGGACTAGCGGGGGGTCTTCACTAGCCAAAAACATTCAGTACTTC | CASSPGTSGGSSLAKNIQYF
- | once | TRBJ2-5 | TRBV10-3 | TGTGCCATCAGTGATGGGGGTGGAGAGACCCAGTACTTC | CAISDGGGETQYF
- | - | TRBJ1-6 | TRBV4-2 | TGTGCCAGCAGCCAAGGGGTCCATTCACCCCTCCACTTT | CASSQGVHSPLHF
TRBD1 | - | TRBJ1-6 | TRBV3-1/TRBV3-2 | TGTGCCAGCAGCCAAGACCCCGACAGGGACTCACCCCTCCACTTT | CASSQDPDRDSPLHF